This TCR beta chain was sequenced for a study of blood T cell repertoires in COVID-19. The table came from immunoSEQ multiplex PCR; TCRdb's copy has only in-frame clones and leaves some out. This sample has approximately 470,000 clones; around 87% occur once, and the top ten carry about 0.75%. The CDR3 totals 15 residues. With 9 bases clipped from V and 4 bases from J, the junction kept 13 bases outside the gene matches. CDR1 is SGHTS, CDR2 YDEGEE, per germline. In this sample, this clone turned up once. Before being deemed recovered, Cohort 3 donors had two negative PCRs, clearance, or symptom resolution.

The TCR was taken from a young woman who had recovered from COVID-19. Material for sequencing was PBMCs or T cells enriched from blood (not recorded which). The V and J genes are TRBV5-8 and TRBJ1-2; 9 nucleotides agree with TRBD1. The CDR3 sequence is CATAGRDRVRYGYTF. The CDR3 DNA reads as TGTGCCACCGCCGGCCGGGACAGGGTTCGCTATGGCTACACCTTC.